One and the same sample provided the 6 T cell receptor beta chains below, sequenced in a study of blood T cell repertoires in COVID-19. Method: immunoSEQ multiplex PCR; TCRdb's copy keeps in-frame clones and lacks some. This table holds approximately 260,000 clones, 88% found once. Sequenced input: peripheral blood. These receptors were collected from a woman in her seventies with COVID-19, enrolled during active disease.

V usage is TRBV28 and J usage is TRBJ1-5; D not resolved. Germline V gene data show CDR1 as MDHEN and CDR2 as SYDVKM. The CDR3 has 14 amino acids. V was trimmed by 3 bases and J by 9 bases, leaving 15 bases between them. CDR3: CASSFAISSRPQHF. DNA for the CDR3: TGTGCCAGCAGTTTTGCGATTTCCTCTCGGCCCCAGCATTTT.

Comment on this clone: A read error may account for a junction end that differs from germline. The chain is built from TRBV30 and TRBJ1-6; possible D gene TRBD1, 5 bases. The CDR3 sequence is 14 residues long. Germline V gene lookup returns CDR1 GTSNPN and CDR2 SVGIG (reference sequence). The CDR3 loop is CAWSVGQGNAPLHF. The CDR3 DNA is TGTGCCTGGAGTGTGGGGCAGGGTAATGCACCCCTCCACTTT.

The chain recombines TRBV19 with TRBJ1-1, with TRBD1 identical over 9 bases. Germline V gene lookup returns CDR1 LNHDA and CDR2 SQIVND (reference sequence). CDR3 length equals 15 residues. V shed 4 bases, J shed 2 bases, and the junction held 5 bases outside the gene matches. The CDR3 nucleotides read TGTGCCAGTAGTAGCTGGGACAGGGTTAACACTGAAGCTTTCTTT. Amino acids: CASSSWDRVNTEAFF.

J is TRBJ1-1 and V is TRBV12-3 or TRBV12-4, with D possibly being TRBD1 (5 bases). The V gene lost 6 bases and the J gene lost 3 bases, with 11 bases spanning the gap. The length of the CDR3 is 13 residues. CDR3 residues: CASRKDTYTEAFF. Written as DNA, the CDR3 is TGTGCCAGCAGGAAGGACACCTACACTGAAGCTTTCTTT.

This rearrangement joins TRBV19 to TRBJ2-5, with 7 bases aligning to TRBD1. Per the germline V gene, CDR1 is LNHDA and CDR2 is SQIVND (reference sequence). Losses at the gene ends were 4 bases for V and 2 bases for J; bases not matched to a gene: 7. The CDR3 contains 15 residues. Here the CDR3 reads CASSRTGTAQETQYF. CDR3 nucleotides: TGTGCCAGTAGTAGAACCGGGACAGCGCAAGAGACCCAGTACTTC.

J is TRBJ2-7 and V is TRBV29-1; possibly TRBD2 for D (6 bases). Germline V gene data show CDR1 as SQVTM and CDR2 as ANQGSEA. This CDR3 is 13 amino acids long. V was cut by 0 bases and J by 8 bases, with 14 bases left in between. CDR3 sequence reads: CSVEDSGLAQQYF. Here the CDR3 DNA reads TGCAGCGTTGAAGATTCGGGACTGGCACAGCAGTACTTC.